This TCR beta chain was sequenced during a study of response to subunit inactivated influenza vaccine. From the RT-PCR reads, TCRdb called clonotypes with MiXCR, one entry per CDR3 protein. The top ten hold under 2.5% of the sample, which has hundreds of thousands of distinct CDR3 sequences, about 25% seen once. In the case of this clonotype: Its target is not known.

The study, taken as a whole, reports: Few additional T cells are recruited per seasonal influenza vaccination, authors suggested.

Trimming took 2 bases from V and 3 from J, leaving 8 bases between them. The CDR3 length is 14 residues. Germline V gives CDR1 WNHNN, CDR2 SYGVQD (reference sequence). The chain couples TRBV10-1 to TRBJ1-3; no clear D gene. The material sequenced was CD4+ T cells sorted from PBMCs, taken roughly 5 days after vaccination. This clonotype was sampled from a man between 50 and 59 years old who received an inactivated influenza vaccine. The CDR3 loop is CASSEPGLGNTIYF. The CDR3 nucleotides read TGCGCCAGCAGTGAGCCCGGTCTTGGAAACACCATATATTTT.